This T cell receptor beta chain was identified in a study of blood T cell repertoires in COVID-19. The protocol was immunoSEQ multiplex PCR, while the TCRdb copy is restricted to in-frame clones and leaves out a portion. The top ten hold more than 5% of the sample, which has 70,000 or so clones, 80% to 90% seen once. Sequenced material: peripheral blood. The receptor comes from a man in his fifties with active COVID-19.

The CDR3 loop reads CASSFRDSGNTIYF. In DNA, the CDR3 is TGTGCCAGCAGCTTCAGGGACTCTGGAAACACCATATATTTT. The chain couples TRBV9 to TRBJ1-3, with D tentatively TRBD1 (5 bases). CDR3 length: 14 residues. The V and J ends lost 4 bases and 0 bases respectively, with 8 bases between them. CDR1 SGDLS and CDR2 YYNGEE come from the germline V gene.